This T cell receptor (beta chain) was captured by sequencing in a study of blood T cell repertoires in COVID-19 (dated by TCRdb to 2020 to 2021). About the full investigation: The collaborator samples originated in the United States, Italy and Spain and spanned the acute and convalescent phases of COVID-19. Samples came from the ongoing ImmuneRACE study (first 160 participants) plus 1,254 subjects from 6 global collaborators. Where available, HLA class I and class II types were taken from metadata supplied by the sample provider and were not determined by assay-based typing. A freely available public database, intended as a resource for researchers studying the immune response to SARS-CoV-2, is where the repertoires were released. The dataset comprised deeply sampled blood TCRbeta repertoires from subjects exposed to, actively infected with, or recovered from COVID-19. The prospective study material was composed of cDNA or gDNA derived from T cells, B-cell-depleted T cells, or PBMCs. Nearly every sample came with metadata listing a de-identified subject ID, COVID-19 status, age in years and sex.

Collaborating institutions collected whole blood in K2EDTA tubes following their own protocols. For TCRbeta analysis, collaborators shipped samples as frozen whole blood, isolated PBMCs, or DNA extracted from either of those sample types. TCRbeta CDR3 regions were amplified from genomic DNA by means of the immunoSEQ Assay, a bias-controlled multiplex PCR. Under the source paper's analysis protocol: The number of nucleated cells in each sample was estimated by amplification of reference gene primers within the assay. Sequence reads were collapsed and filtered to measure the absolute abundance of every unique TCRbeta CDR3 rearrangement. Productive Simpson clonality was computed per sample as the square root of Simpson's diversity index over productive rearrangements. TCRdb provides this immuneACCESS table in a form limited to in-frame rearrangements. Some clones are lacking; in checked studies, under half of them reflect an unresolved V gene, and why the rest are absent is not known. The V and J calls and the clone size are those of that table, but D and trimming were determined from the DNA. The sample table shows about 62,000 clones, and roughly 71% are seen once. The ten largest clonotypes hold around 6.4% of the sample.

The paper as a whole reports these results and caveats: The amount of clinical and demographic metadata varied by source and participant and was provided uncurated.

The CDR3 numbers 12 residues from cysteine through phenylalanine. The only DNA kept is the CDR3, 36 bases in frame from the first base. From V the trimming removes 5 bases and from J it removes 8 bases, while the gene matches leave 4 bases of the junction unaccounted for. From a lookup of the germline V gene, CDR1 and CDR2 are MNHEY and SVGAGI. About this clone: No antigen is known for it. The input lacks base qualities; no much larger clone sits a single base away.

The sample consisted of peripheral blood. The chain joins TRBV6-5 to TRBJ1-2, with 8 junctional bases fitting TRBD1. This TCR derives from a woman aged 45-60 years with active or convalescent COVID-19. The CDR3: CASSRQGRGYTF. The DNA sequence is TGTGCCAGCAGTAGACAGGGGCGAGGCTACACCTTC.